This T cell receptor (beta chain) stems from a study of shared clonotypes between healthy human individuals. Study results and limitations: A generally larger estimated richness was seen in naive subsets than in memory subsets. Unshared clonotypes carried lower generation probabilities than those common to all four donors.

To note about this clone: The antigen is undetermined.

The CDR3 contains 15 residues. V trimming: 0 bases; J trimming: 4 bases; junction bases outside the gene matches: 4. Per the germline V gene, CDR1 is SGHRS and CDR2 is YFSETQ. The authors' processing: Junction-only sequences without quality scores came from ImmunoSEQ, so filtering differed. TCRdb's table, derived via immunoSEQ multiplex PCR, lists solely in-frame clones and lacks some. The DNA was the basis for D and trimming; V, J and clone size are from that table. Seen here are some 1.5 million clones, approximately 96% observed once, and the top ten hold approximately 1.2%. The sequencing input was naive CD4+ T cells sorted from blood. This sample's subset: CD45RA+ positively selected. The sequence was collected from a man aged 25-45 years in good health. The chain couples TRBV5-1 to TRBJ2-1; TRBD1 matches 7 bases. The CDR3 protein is CASSLGGGDYNEQFF. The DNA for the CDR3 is TGCGCCAGCAGCTTGGGAGGGGGCGATTACAATGAGCAGTTCTTC.